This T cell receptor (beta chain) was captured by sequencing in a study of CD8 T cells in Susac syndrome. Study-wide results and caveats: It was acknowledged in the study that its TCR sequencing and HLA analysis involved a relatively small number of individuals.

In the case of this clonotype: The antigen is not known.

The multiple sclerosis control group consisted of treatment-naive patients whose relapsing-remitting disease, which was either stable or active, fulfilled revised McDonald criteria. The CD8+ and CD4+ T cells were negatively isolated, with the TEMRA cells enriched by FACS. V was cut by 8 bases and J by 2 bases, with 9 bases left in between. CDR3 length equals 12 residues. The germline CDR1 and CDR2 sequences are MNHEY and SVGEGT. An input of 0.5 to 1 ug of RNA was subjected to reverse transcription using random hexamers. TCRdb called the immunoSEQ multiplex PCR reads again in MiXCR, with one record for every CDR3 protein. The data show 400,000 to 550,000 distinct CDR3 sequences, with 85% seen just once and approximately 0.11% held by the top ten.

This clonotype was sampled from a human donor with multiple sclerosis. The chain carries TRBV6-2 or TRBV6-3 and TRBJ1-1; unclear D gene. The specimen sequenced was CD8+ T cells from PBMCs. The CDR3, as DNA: TGTGCCAGCGCCTGGGGTAACACTGAAGCTTTCTTT. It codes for CASAWGNTEAFF.